These T cell receptor beta chains were read from a single sample in a study of cytomegalovirus exposure and HLA in healthy donors. Data came from immunoSEQ multiplex PCR; TCRdb stores just in-frame clones and leaves some out. Of roughly 110,000 clones in the sample, 55% to 85% were seen once. The sequenced sample was PBMCs. The receptors stem from a man aged 25 to 45 in good health and CMV-seronegative. Each CDR3 is given with its conserved first and last residue. The D gene is left open where the match is weak. Size is stated for part of the rows, as once, few or many counts, or as a class when the clone is expanded.

clone_size: NA; v_call: TRBV5-1; j_call: TRBJ2-3; d_call: TRBD2; cdr3_nt: TGCGCCAGCAGCTTGGGTGTAGTCGCGGGAGGCACAGATACGCAGTATTTT; cdr3_aa: CASSLGVVAGGTDTQYF
clone_size: NA; v_call: TRBV15; j_call: TRBJ2-7; d_call: NA; cdr3_nt: TGTGCCACCAGCAGAGCCGAGGGATCCGAGCAGTACTTC; cdr3_aa: CATSRAEGSEQYF
clone_size: NA; v_call: TRBV7-8; j_call: TRBJ1-5; d_call: NA; cdr3_nt: TGTGCCAGCAGCTTCGGGGTGAATAGCAATCAGCCCCAGCATTTT; cdr3_aa: CASSFGVNSNQPQHF
clone_size: NA; v_call: TRBV7-9; j_call: TRBJ2-3; d_call: TRBD2; cdr3_nt: TGTGCCAGCAGCCCCCCTCCCGGGACTAGCGGGGGGGCAAGAGATACGCAGTATTTT; cdr3_aa: CASSPPPGTSGGARDTQYF
clone_size: few; v_call: TRBV30; j_call: TRBJ2-5; d_call: TRBD2; cdr3_nt: TGTGCCTGGAGTCTAGCGGGGGGACAAGAGACCCAGTACTTC; cdr3_aa: CAWSLAGGQETQYF
clone_size: NA; v_call: TRBV7-2; j_call: TRBJ2-7; d_call: NA; cdr3_nt: TGTGCCAGCAGCTTAGGGTCCGGGGGGCAATACGAGCAGTACTTC; cdr3_aa: CASSLGSGGQYEQYF
clone_size: NA; v_call: TRBV5-1; j_call: TRBJ2-5; d_call: TRBD1; cdr3_nt: TGCGCCAGCAGCTTGACAGGGGTCGGAGAGACCCAGTACTTC; cdr3_aa: CASSLTGVGETQYF
clone_size: NA; v_call: TRBV7-2; j_call: TRBJ1-4; d_call: NA; cdr3_nt: TGTGCCAGCAGCTTAGCGTTGGCAGACCGGGGTGAAAAACTGTTTTTT; cdr3_aa: CASSLALADRGEKLFF
clone_size: NA; v_call: TRBV18; j_call: TRBJ1-2; d_call: NA; cdr3_nt: TGTGCCAGCTCACCAACGGCAGGGGTTTACTATGGCTACACCTTC; cdr3_aa: CASSPTAGVYYGYTF
clone_size: NA; v_call: TRBV19; j_call: TRBJ2-5; d_call: TRBD1; cdr3_nt: TGTGCCAGTAGTATAGAACGGGACAGACAAGAGACCCAGTACTTC; cdr3_aa: CASSIERDRQETQYF
clone_size: NA; v_call: TRBV5-6; j_call: TRBJ2-7; d_call: TRBD2; cdr3_nt: TGTGCCAGCAGCTCCAGACTAGCGGGAGTCTACGAGCAGTACTTC; cdr3_aa: CASSSRLAGVYEQYF
clone_size: NA; v_call: TRBV21-1; j_call: TRBJ2-7; d_call: NA; cdr3_nt: TGTGCCAGCAGCAAAGGAGCTTTCTCCTACGAGCAGTACTTC; cdr3_aa: CASSKGAFSYEQYF
clone_size: few; v_call: TRBV6-5; j_call: TRBJ2-7; d_call: NA; cdr3_nt: TGTGCCAGCAGCAAAGGGCCCGGGGTGGAGCAGTACTTC; cdr3_aa: CASSKGPGVEQYF
clone_size: NA; v_call: TRBV28; j_call: TRBJ1-2; d_call: TRBD1; cdr3_nt: TGTGCCAGCCGAACAGGGGCCCCAGCCCTCTATGGCTACACCTTC; cdr3_aa: CASRTGAPALYGYTF
clone_size: NA; v_call: TRBV27; j_call: TRBJ2-3; d_call: TRBD1; cdr3_nt: TGTGCCAGCAGTATGGGGCGGGACAGGGTAACAGATACGCAGTATTTT; cdr3_aa: CASSMGRDRVTDTQYF
clone_size: NA; v_call: TRBV6-4; j_call: TRBJ1-1; d_call: NA; cdr3_nt: TGTGCCAGCAGTGACCTTAAAGGGGCGGTCTTGAACACTGAAGCTTTCTTT; cdr3_aa: CASSDLKGAVLNTEAFF
clone_size: NA; v_call: TRBV5-1; j_call: TRBJ2-2; d_call: TRBD2; cdr3_nt: TGCGCCAGCAGCCCTCGGAGACTAGCGGGAATTACCGGGGAGCTGTTTTTT; cdr3_aa: CASSPRRLAGITGELFF
clone_size: few; v_call: TRBV19; j_call: TRBJ2-1; d_call: NA; cdr3_nt: TGTGCCAGTAGCCACCGAGGGGGAAACAATGAGCAGTTCTTC; cdr3_aa: CASSHRGGNNEQFF
clone_size: NA; v_call: TRBV27; j_call: TRBJ2-2; d_call: TRBD2; cdr3_nt: TGTGCCAGCAGCCGAGGACTAGCGGGAGGCGCGAACACCGGGGAGCTGTTTTTT; cdr3_aa: CASSRGLAGGANTGELFF
clone_size: NA; v_call: TRBV5-6; j_call: TRBJ1-6; d_call: TRBD1; cdr3_nt: TGTGCCAGCGGCAGGGGCCTGCAGGGGGCGGATTCACCCCTCCACTTT; cdr3_aa: CASGRGLQGADSPLHF
clone_size: NA; v_call: TRBV27; j_call: TRBJ2-1; d_call: NA; cdr3_nt: TGTGCGAGCAGTATCCGGGGATCCTACAATGAGCAGTTCTTC; cdr3_aa: CASSIRGSYNEQFF
clone_size: NA; v_call: TRBV5-4; j_call: TRBJ2-3; d_call: NA; cdr3_nt: TGTGCCAGCAGCTCTGGAGGGAGCTCCTCAGATACGCAGTATTTT; cdr3_aa: CASSSGGSSSDTQYF
clone_size: NA; v_call: TRBV28; j_call: TRBJ1-3; d_call: NA; cdr3_nt: TGTGCCAGCAGTTGGTCGACGGAGTTCTCTGGAAACACCATATATTTT; cdr3_aa: CASSWSTEFSGNTIYF
clone_size: NA; v_call: TRBV5-1; j_call: TRBJ1-1; d_call: TRBD1; cdr3_nt: TGCGCCAGCAGCTTGTCACAGGGGCGTATCACTGAAGCTTTCTTT; cdr3_aa: CASSLSQGRITEAFF
clone_size: once; v_call: TRBV10-3; j_call: TRBJ2-7; d_call: NA; cdr3_nt: TGTGCCATCAGTGAGTCCCCGAGCTCCTACGAGCAGTACTTC; cdr3_aa: CAISESPSSYEQYF
clone_size: NA; v_call: TRBV7-3; j_call: TRBJ2-3; d_call: TRBD2; cdr3_nt: TGTGCCAGCAGCTCCCCGGATGCGGGAGCGAAGGATACGCAGTATTTT; cdr3_aa: CASSSPDAGAKDTQYF
clone_size: NA; v_call: TRBV10-1; j_call: TRBJ2-5; d_call: TRBD1; cdr3_nt: TGCGCCAGCAGTGAGGGACAGGGGGCGCTGAGGTTGGGACAAGAGACCCAGTACTTC; cdr3_aa: CASSEGQGALRLGQETQYF
clone_size: NA; v_call: TRBV7-9; j_call: TRBJ2-7; d_call: NA; cdr3_nt: TGTGCCAGCAGCTCAGACAGGAGTGGCTCCTACGAGCAGTACTTC; cdr3_aa: CASSSDRSGSYEQYF
clone_size: NA; v_call: TRBV9; j_call: TRBJ2-5; d_call: NA; cdr3_nt: TGTGCCAGCAGCGCTGGAGGCCGGGAGACCCAGTACTTC; cdr3_aa: CASSAGGRETQYF
clone_size: NA; v_call: TRBV5-5; j_call: TRBJ2-7; d_call: NA; cdr3_nt: TGTGCCAGCAGCCGAGAGGTAGCCTACGAGCAGTACTTC; cdr3_aa: CASSREVAYEQYF
clone_size: NA; v_call: TRBV11-2; j_call: TRBJ1-1; d_call: NA; cdr3_nt: TGTGCCAGCAGCTTAGGGGGGGTAGGCACTGAAGCTTTCTTT; cdr3_aa: CASSLGGVGTEAFF
clone_size: NA; v_call: TRBV28; j_call: TRBJ2-7; d_call: NA; cdr3_nt: TGTGCCAGCAGTCCGGGACACAACTACGAGCAGTACTTC; cdr3_aa: CASSPGHNYEQYF
clone_size: NA; v_call: TRBV5-4; j_call: TRBJ2-2; d_call: NA; cdr3_nt: TGCGCCAGCAGGAGTAGGGACAACTCGAACACCGGGGAGCTGTTTTTT; cdr3_aa: CASRSRDNSNTGELFF
clone_size: NA; v_call: TRBV19; j_call: TRBJ2-7; d_call: NA; cdr3_nt: TGTGCCAGTAGTATTACAGGGTTCGAGCAGTACTTC; cdr3_aa: CASSITGFEQYF
clone_size: NA; v_call: TRBV7-6; j_call: TRBJ1-2; d_call: NA; cdr3_nt: TGTGCCAGCAGCTTAGTTCAGGGTGGTAACTATGGCTACACCTTC; cdr3_aa: CASSLVQGGNYGYTF
clone_size: NA; v_call: TRBV5-6; j_call: TRBJ2-1; d_call: NA; cdr3_nt: TGTGCCAGCAGCTTGGTTCGGGGTATGAATGAGCAGTTCTTC; cdr3_aa: CASSLVRGMNEQFF
clone_size: NA; v_call: TRBV10-1; j_call: TRBJ2-4; d_call: NA; cdr3_nt: TGCGCCAGCAGTGGACAGGCGAACATTCAGTACTTC; cdr3_aa: CASSGQANIQYF
clone_size: NA; v_call: TRBV15; j_call: TRBJ2-1; d_call: NA; cdr3_nt: TGTGCCACCAGCAGAGATCAACCGGGGGTCTACAATGAGCAGTTCTTC; cdr3_aa: CATSRDQPGVYNEQFF
clone_size: NA; v_call: TRBV6-1; j_call: TRBJ2-3; d_call: TRBD2; cdr3_nt: TGTGCCAGCAGGCCCGGGACTAGAACAGATACGCAGTATTTT; cdr3_aa: CASRPGTRTDTQYF
clone_size: NA; v_call: TRBV7-8; j_call: TRBJ2-2; d_call: NA; cdr3_nt: TGTGCCAGCAGCCCATACAGGGTATCCACCGGGGAGCTGTTTTTT; cdr3_aa: CASSPYRVSTGELFF
clone_size: NA; v_call: TRBV5-3; j_call: TRBJ1-4; d_call: NA; cdr3_nt: TGTGCCAGAAGCCCCCGGAAGGGTAGGGGAAGTAGCGAAAAACTGTTTTTT; cdr3_aa: CARSPRKGRGSSEKLFF
clone_size: few; v_call: TRBV2; j_call: TRBJ2-7; d_call: NA; cdr3_nt: TGTGCCAGCATTCGACAGGCGGTCTTCTCCTACGAGCAGTACTTC; cdr3_aa: CASIRQAVFSYEQYF
clone_size: NA; v_call: TRBV9; j_call: TRBJ2-1; d_call: TRBD2; cdr3_nt: TGTGCCAGCAGCGTATACGGCGGGAGTTACGATGAGCAGTTCTTC; cdr3_aa: CASSVYGGSYDEQFF
clone_size: NA; v_call: TRBV2; j_call: TRBJ2-2; d_call: TRBD2; cdr3_nt: TGTGCCAGCAGTGTAGGGACTAGTAACACCGGGGAGCTGTTTTTT; cdr3_aa: CASSVGTSNTGELFF
clone_size: NA; v_call: TRBV29-1; j_call: TRBJ2-7; d_call: NA; cdr3_nt: TGCAGCGTTTCCCCGGGGTACGAGCAGTACTTC; cdr3_aa: CSVSPGYEQYF
clone_size: few; v_call: TRBV19; j_call: TRBJ2-7; d_call: NA; cdr3_nt: TGTGCCAGTAGTATTACAGGGTTCGAGCAGTACTTC; cdr3_aa: CASSITGFEQYF
clone_size: NA; v_call: TRBV7-9; j_call: TRBJ2-7; d_call: NA; cdr3_nt: TGTGCCAGCAGCCCTAGATCCCCAGGGCCCGGCTACGAGCAGTACTTC; cdr3_aa: CASSPRSPGPGYEQYF
clone_size: NA; v_call: TRBV10-3; j_call: TRBJ2-2; d_call: NA; cdr3_nt: TGTGCCATCGGGGAGGACGGTAACACCGGGGAGCTGTTTTTT; cdr3_aa: CAIGEDGNTGELFF
clone_size: NA; v_call: TRBV9; j_call: TRBJ1-6; d_call: TRBD1; cdr3_nt: TGTGCCAGCAGCCCCCGGACAGGATCACCCCTCCACTTT; cdr3_aa: CASSPRTGSPLHF
clone_size: NA; v_call: TRBV7-2; j_call: TRBJ2-5; d_call: NA; cdr3_nt: TGTGCCAGCAGCTTAGTCTCCGTAGCGGAAGAGACCCAGTACTTC; cdr3_aa: CASSLVSVAEETQYF